The 28 T cell receptor beta chains presented below share a single source sample, sequenced in a study of neoadjuvant nivolumab and ipilimumab in lung cancer (TCRdb year 2020). Reading the label with the study, this specimen's time point is: at surgical resection after neoadjuvant nivolumab +/- ipilimumab. Library preparation used the immunoSEQ multiplex PCR assay. This is the immuneACCESS table as TCRdb keeps it, with only in-frame sequences that have V and J called. A part of the clones is gone; compared with another copy, unresolved V genes explain less than half, and the rest is unexplained. The sample table lists thousands of clones, about 76% of them with a count of one. Of the sample, more than 6.5% is held by the ten largest clones. The specimen comprised adjacent normal lung tissue, sampled after neoadjuvant nivolumab, alone or with ipilimumab, at or shortly before surgery. The receptors here all came from an adult with non-small cell lung cancer.

This rearrangement joins TRBV9 to TRBJ1-2; 9 nucleotides line up with TRBD1. CDR3 size: 16 residues. With 6 bases clipped from V and 4 bases from J, the junction kept 13 bases outside the gene matches. Germline CDR1 SGDLS, CDR2 YYNGEE. CDR3 residues: CASTLSLQGAGYGYTF. The DNA for the CDR3 is TGTGCCAGCACACTATCACTACAGGGGGCGGGCTATGGCTACACCTTC. Variable domain in full (rest from reference TRBV9 and TRBJ1-2): DSGVTQTPKHLITATGQRVTLRCSPRSGDLSVYWYQQSLDQGLQFLIQYYNGEERAKGNILERFSAQQFPDLHSELNLSSLELGDSALYFCASTLSLQGAGYGYTFGSGTRLTVV.

The chain carries TRBV6-5 and TRBJ2-7; 10 bases are a match to TRBD1. V shed 0 bases, J shed 4 bases, and the junction held 3 bases outside the gene matches. This CDR3 has 15 residues. Looked up from germline, CDR1 is MNHEY and CDR2 is SVGAGI. The chain's CDR3 is CASSYSTGGGYEQYF. The CDR3 nucleotides are TGTGCCAGCAGTTACTCGACAGGGGGCGGGTACGAGCAGTACTTC.

The chain couples TRBV7-9 to TRBJ1-2; the D gene is possibly TRBD1 (5 bases). With 7 bases removed from V and 6 bases from J, the gap between germline ends came to 9 bases. Germline V gene data show CDR1 as SEHNR and CDR2 as FQNEAQ (reference sequence). The CDR3 contains 11 residues. The DNA for the CDR3 is TGTGCCAGCACCCAGACAGATGGCTACACCTTC. Translation gives CASTQTDGYTF.

This clone was detected only once. The genes are TRBV7-9 and TRBJ2-7; D assignment may be TRBD1 or TRBD2 (7 bases each). This CDR3 region has 15 residues. Trimming cost V 11 bases and J 0 bases, with 20 bases left between them. In germline, CDR1 is SEHNR, CDR2 FQNEAQ (reference sequence). The CDR3 is CAGQLQGGDSYEQYF. The CDR3 nucleotides are TGTGCCGGCCAGCTTCAGGGGGGGGACTCCTACGAGCAGTACTTC.

Of note for this clone: Other DNA sequences from this sample encode an identical CDR3 as well. The chain uses TRBV5-1 and TRBJ2-5, with D possibly matching TRBD2 (5 bases). The CDR3 is 14 residues long. Trimming shortened V by 3 bases and J by 4 bases, and 13 bases separated the two germline ends. Per the germline V gene, CDR1 is SGHRS and CDR2 is YFSETQ. The chain's CDR3 is CASSSGTGRETQYF. The CDR3 DNA is TGCGCCAGCAGCTCGGGAACCGGCCGAGAGACCCAGTACTTC.

A single count supports this clone. This chain joins TRBV2 and TRBJ1-1; TRBD1 matches 7 bases. Per germline, CDR1 SNHLY and CDR2 FYNNEI. Trimming at V came to 4 bases and at J to 0 bases, leaving 2 bases not matched to a gene. This CDR3 is built from 14 residues. CDR3 sequence: CASSGGGLNTEAFF. CDR3 nucleotides: TGTGCCAGCAGTGGAGGGGGCCTGAACACTGAAGCTTTCTTT.

V usage is TRBV7-2 and J usage is TRBJ1-2; D is uncertain. V was cut by 2 bases and J by 6 bases, with 10 bases left in between. Per the germline V gene, CDR1 is SGHTA and CDR2 is FQGNSA. The CDR3 sequence is 13 residues long. CDR3 amino acids: CASSLLGKHGYTF. CDR3 DNA sequence: TGTGCCAGCAGCTTATTAGGCAAACATGGCTACACCTTC. Complete variable domain (other parts from reference TRBV7-2 and TRBJ1-2): GAGVSQSPSNKVTEKGKDVELRCDPISGHTALYWYRQSLGQGLEFLIYFQGNSAPDKSGLPSDRFSAERTGGSVSTLTIQRTQQEDSAVYLCASSLLGKHGYTFGSGTRLTVV.

This clone was detected only once. The rearrangement joins TRBV6-1 to TRBJ2-2; D is perhaps TRBD1 (5 bases). The germline V gene encodes CDR1 MNHNS and CDR2 SASEGT. Trimming stripped 3 bases from V and 13 bases from J, with 15 bases between. The CDR3 has 13 residues. DNA for the CDR3: TGTGCCAGCAGTGAGATTCCGAGCCAGGGGCTGTTTTTT. Its translation: CASSEIPSQGLFF.

The chain is built from TRBV19 and TRBJ2-2, with 7 bases that match TRBD1. Germline-derived CDR1 and CDR2 are LNHDA and SQIVND (reference sequence). The CDR3 sequence is 13 residues long. The trim removed 6 bases at V and 4 bases at J, leaving 2 bases unmatched. For the CDR3, the DNA is TGTGCCAGTAGAGACAGGGTCACCGGGGAGCTGTTTTTT. As protein: CASRDRVTGELFF. Variable domain in full (rest from reference TRBV19 and TRBJ2-2): DGGITQSPKYLFRKEGQNVTLSCEQNLNHDAMYWYRQDPGQGLRLIYYSQIVNDFQKGDIAEGYSVSREKKESFPLTVTSAQKNPTAFYLCASRDRVTGELFFGEGSRLTVL.

The J gene is TRBJ2-7, the V gene TRBV27; the D is unclear. The V end lost 2 bases, the J end lost 6 bases, and 11 bases lay between the germline ends. The CDR3 is 13 amino acids. The germline V gene has CDR1 MNHEY and CDR2 SMNVEV (reference sequence). CDR3 nucleotide sequence: TGTGCCAGCAGTTTACCCGGGTTGGGCGAGCAGTACTTC. It codes for CASSLPGLGEQYF.

V gene TRBV29-1 combines with J gene TRBJ1-2, with 11 positions matching TRBD1. This CDR3 contains 15 residues. V was pared by 4 bases and J by 5 bases, with 9 bases of the junction left unmatched. Germline assignment: CDR1 SQVTM and CDR2 ANQGSEA. The CDR3 loop reads CSVVTGQGARYGYTF. The CDR3 bases are TGCAGCGTTGTGACTGGACAGGGGGCGCGATATGGCTACACCTTC.

J is TRBJ1-6 and V is TRBV18; D gene uncertain. CDR1 and CDR2 from the germline V gene are KGHSH and LQKENI. The CDR3 length is 15 residues. The V gene lost 2 bases and the J gene lost 9 bases, with 14 bases spanning the gap. In DNA form, the CDR3 reads TGTGCCAGCTCACCAAACGACCGGAGGGCTTCACCCCTCCACTTT. Protein sequence: CASSPNDRRASPLHF.

The chain combines TRBV6-1 with TRBJ2-7, with a tentative D call TRBD2 (7 bases). The V gene lost 4 bases and the J gene lost 3 bases, with 22 bases spanning the gap. Per germline, CDR1 MNHNS and CDR2 SASEGT. The CDR3 has 17 amino acids. DNA for the CDR3: TGTGCCAGCAGTGGGAACTGGGGGGGGCCCATACTCTACGAGCAGTACTTC. It is translated as CASSGNWGGPILYEQYF.

The chain carries TRBV7-8 and TRBJ1-2; 8 nucleotides agree with TRBD1. From germline, CDR1 is SGHVS and CDR2 FQNEAQ. CDR3 length: 13 amino acids. Trimming cost V 2 bases and J 8 bases; bases outside gene matches: 4. The chain's CDR3 is CASSLQGARGYTF. The CDR3 DNA follows: TGTGCCAGCAGCTTACAGGGGGCGCGGGGCTACACCTTC. The whole variable domain, filled in from reference TRBV7-8 and TRBJ1-2, reads GAGVSQSPRYKVAKRGQDVALRCDPISGHVSLFWYQQALGQGPEFLTYFQNEAQLDKSGLPSDRFFAERPEGSVSTLKIQRTQQEDSAVYLCASSLQGARGYTFGSGTRLTVV.

The rearrangement links TRBV7-9 to TRBJ2-7; the D is unclear. Trimming stripped 1 base from V and 6 bases from J, with 7 bases between. This CDR3 comprises 12 residues. Germline CDR1 SEHNR, CDR2 FQNEAQ (reference sequence). The CDR3 loop is CASSLEKSEQYF. The CDR3 nucleotides read TGTGCCAGCAGCTTAGAGAAAAGCGAGCAGTACTTC.

The rearrangement uses TRBV9 and TRBJ2-1; TRBD2 matches at 9 bases. The CDR3 runs to 15 residues. The germline V gene has CDR1 SGDLS and CDR2 YYNGEE. Trimming removed 1 base from V and 6 bases from J; junction bases left unmatched: 5. The CDR3 bases are TGTGCCAGCAGCGTATCGGGCGGGGGGGCCAATGAGCAGTTCTTC. It encodes CASSVSGGGANEQFF.

The sample holds one count of this clone. The chain recombines TRBV5-4 with TRBJ1-1, with D possibly being TRBD1 (6 bases). The length of the CDR3 is 14 residues. Germline V gene lookup returns CDR1 SGHNT and CDR2 YYREEE (reference sequence). Trimming stripped 5 bases from V and 1 base from J, with 12 bases between. This chain's CDR3 is CASRPLGQNTEAFF. In DNA form, the CDR3 reads TGTGCCAGCAGGCCCCTGGGACAGAACACTGAAGCTTTCTTT.

This sequence joins TRBV5-1 and TRBJ2-3; TRBD2 agrees at 13 bases. With V trimmed by 6 bases and J by 1 base, 5 bases remained unmatched. Germline V gives CDR1 SGHRS, CDR2 YFSETQ. This CDR3 region has 16 residues. CDR3 loop: CASMRTSGGGTDTQYF. The CDR3 nucleotides read TGCGCCAGCATGAGGACTAGCGGGGGAGGCACAGATACGCAGTATTTT.

The chain couples TRBV29-1 to TRBJ2-7; possibly TRBD1 for D (5 bases). Germline CDR1 SQVTM, CDR2 ANQGSEA. V lost 7 bases to trimming and J lost 0 bases, with 13 bases between them. The CDR3 covers 13 residues. The CDR3 nucleotides are TGCAGCGCCCCCTCAACAGGCTCCTACGAGCAGTACTTC. It is translated as CSAPSTGSYEQYF.

The chain joins TRBV30 to TRBJ1-2, with TRBD1 identical over 12 bases. With V trimmed by 4 bases and J by 6 bases, 6 bases remained unmatched. The CDR3 is made up of 14 amino acids. The germline gives CDR1 GTSNPN, CDR2 SVGIG (reference sequence). The CDR3 loop is CAWTLGQGANGYTF. For the CDR3, the DNA is TGTGCCTGGACTCTGGGACAGGGGGCCAATGGCTACACCTTC.

The rearrangement links TRBV10-3 to TRBJ2-5, with D possibly called TRBD1 or TRBD2 (6 bases each). V was pared by 7 bases and J by 2 bases, with 20 bases between. From germline, CDR1 is ENHRY and CDR2 SYGVKD. The CDR3 extends over 16 amino acids. The CDR3 sequence: CAIKPGSRGNQETQYF. The CDR3 DNA reads TGTGCCATCAAACCCGGGAGCAGGGGAAATCAAGAGACCCAGTACTTC.

This chain joins TRBV27 and TRBJ2-4; D is unclear. Germline CDR1 reads MNHEY; CDR2 reads SMNVEV (reference sequence). The V end lost 3 bases, the J end lost 8 bases, and 14 bases lay between the germline ends. CDR3 length: 14 amino acids. CDR3 DNA sequence: TGTGCCAGCAGTTTCGGAACCCAGTTAGACATTCAGTACTTC. Translation: CASSFGTQLDIQYF.

The rearrangement uses TRBV11-3 and TRBJ2-1; TRBD2 aligns across 11 bases. J lost 5 bases, V lost 3 bases, and 3 bases had no gene match. CDR3 size: 15 residues. The V gene's germline CDR1 is SGHNT and CDR2 YENEEA. The DNA for the CDR3 is TGTGCCAGCAGCTTTAGCGGGGGGGCTGACAATGAGCAGTTCTTC. Its translation: CASSFSGGADNEQFF.

The chain employs TRBV20-1 and TRBJ1-2; D uncertain. The CDR3 runs to 11 residues. Germline V gene data show CDR1 as DFQATT and CDR2 as SNEGSKA (reference sequence). V was cut by 2 bases and J by 8 bases, with 9 bases left in between. The CDR3 here is CSARPGIGYTF. The CDR3 coding sequence is TGCAGTGCTAGACCCGGGATCGGCTACACCTTC.

The V call is TRBV29-1, the J call TRBJ2-1, with TRBD1 matching 8 bases. CDR3 size: 14 residues. V was pared by 3 bases and J by 7 bases, with 8 bases of the junction left unmatched. The germline V gene encodes CDR1 SQVTM and CDR2 ANQGSEA. Written as DNA, the CDR3 is TGCAGCGTTGAGAGACAGGGGCGAAGGAATGAGCAGTTCTTC. Translation gives CSVERQGRRNEQFF.

In this sample, this clone turned up a few times. The chain links TRBV7-9 to TRBJ2-6, with a weak D call TRBD2 (5 bases). Germline V gene data show CDR1 as SEHNR and CDR2 as FQNEAQ (reference sequence). V was pared by 5 bases and J by 0 bases, with 20 bases between. The CDR3 is 19 amino acids. As DNA, the CDR3 is TGTGCCAGCAGCGCCTCTTTCGGGATCCTCAACTCTGGGGCCAACGTCCTGACTTTC. Protein sequence: CASSASFGILNSGANVLTF.

The rearrangement links TRBV6-1 to TRBJ1-5; D possibly corresponds to TRBD1 (5 bases). The germline CDR1 and CDR2 sequences are MNHNS and SASEGT. This CDR3 is built from 15 residues. Trimming removed 2 bases at V and 4 bases at J, with 12 bases between. This CDR3 is CASSEPGRGNQPQHF. The CDR3 nucleotides are TGTGCCAGCAGTGAACCAGGGAGGGGTAATCAGCCCCAGCATTTT.

The chain has TRBV14 and TRBJ2-3, with D unclear. CDR3 length: 15 amino acids. Germline V lookup: CDR1 SGHDN, CDR2 FVKESK. Trimming stripped 0 bases from V and 2 bases from J, with 9 bases between. This chain's CDR3 is CASSQEGRDTDTQYF. CDR3 DNA: TGTGCCAGCAGCCAAGAGGGTAGGGACACAGATACGCAGTATTTT.